There are many counts of the clone carrying this T cell receptor (beta chain). The data belong to a study of regulatory T cells in long-lasting Graves disease. V shed 3 bases and J shed 1 base, with 10 bases lying between them. This CDR3 spans 15 amino acids. The germline CDR1 and CDR2 sequences are SNHLY and FYNNEI. In building TCR beta libraries, iRepertoire HTBI primers were used together with Arm-PCR of CDR3 regions. From the multiplex PCR reads, TCRdb called clonotypes with MiXCR, one entry per CDR3 protein. This sample has 500,000 or so distinct CDR3 sequences, with about 17% found just once. As for time point: newly diagnosed GD, antithyroid drugs for less than 3 months. PBMC RNA was the source of the TCR library. A further study also used this sample, focusing on T cells in Graves' hyperthyroidism and ophthalmopathy.

This TCR came from a man aged 35 to 55 with Graves disease. The chain has TRBV2 and TRBJ1-5; no definite D call. The source material was peripheral blood mononuclear cells (PBMCs), sampled at new diagnosis, from a patient treated with antithyroid drugs. In DNA, the CDR3 is TGTGCCAGCAGTGAGACCCTTCAAAGCAATCAGCCCCAGCATTTT. This gives the protein CASSETLQSNQPQHF. Variable domain in full (rest from reference TRBV2 and TRBJ1-5): EPEVTQTPSHQVTQMGQEVILRCVPISNHLYFYWYRQILGQKVEFLVSFYNNEISEKSEIFDDQFSVERPDGSNFTLKIRSTKLEDSAMYFCASSETLQSNQPQHFGDGTRLSIL.